A selection of T cell receptor beta chains follows, all from one sample in a study of blood T cell repertoires in COVID-19. Profiled with immunoSEQ multiplex PCR; TCRdb holds only in-frame clones, not every one. The table has approximately 300,000 clones, about 85% seen once. Sequencing was done on a sample of peripheral blood. The receptors come from a woman aged 50 to 60 with active or convalescent COVID-19. Both conserved end residues are part of each CDR3. The order of the fields is clone size, V gene, D gene, J gene, CDR3 protein, CDR3 DNA. A D gene is named only where the DNA matches it firmly. Size values are once, few and many counts, or a class for expanded clones, and some rows have none.

clone size: .; V gene: TRBV5-6; D gene: .; J gene: TRBJ1-1; CDR3 protein: CASSGRGTEAFF; CDR3 DNA: TGTGCCAGCAGCGGAAGGGGCACTGAAGCTTTCTTT
clone size: .; V gene: TRBV19; D gene: TRBD1; J gene: TRBJ2-5; CDR3 protein: CASSTGQGKTQYF; CDR3 DNA: TGTGCCAGTAGTACCGGACAGGGAAAGACCCAGTACTTC
clone size: once; V gene: TRBV11-2; D gene: .; J gene: TRBJ1-6; CDR3 protein: CASSLETGSNSPLHF; CDR3 DNA: TGTGCCAGCAGCTTAGAGACAGGTTCTAATTCACCCCTCCACTTT
clone size: .; V gene: TRBV2; D gene: .; J gene: TRBJ1-1; CDR3 protein: CASSPRGAATEAFF; CDR3 DNA: TGTGCCAGCAGCCCTCGGGGGGCTGCAACTGAAGCTTTCTTT
clone size: .; V gene: TRBV5-8; D gene: TRBD1; J gene: TRBJ1-4; CDR3 protein: CASSNKGQGPPTPNEKLFF; CDR3 DNA: TGTGCCAGCAGCAATAAAGGACAGGGACCCCCAACTCCTAATGAAAAACTGTTTTTT
clone size: .; V gene: TRBV7-2; D gene: .; J gene: TRBJ2-7; CDR3 protein: CASSLVVDSFYEQYF; CDR3 DNA: TGTGCCAGCAGCTTAGTAGTGGACTCCTTCTACGAGCAGTACTTC
clone size: .; V gene: TRBV6-5; D gene: .; J gene: TRBJ2-3; CDR3 protein: CASKDGSSTDTQYF; CDR3 DNA: TGTGCCAGCAAAGACGGGAGCAGCACAGATACGCAGTATTTT
clone size: .; V gene: TRBV18; D gene: TRBD1; J gene: TRBJ2-1; CDR3 protein: CASSPPSRGLGNEQFF; CDR3 DNA: TGTGCCAGCTCACCACCGTCCAGGGGGCTGGGGAATGAGCAGTTCTTC
clone size: .; V gene: TRBV10-3; D gene: TRBD1; J gene: TRBJ2-1; CDR3 protein: CAISRWDRANNEQFF; CDR3 DNA: TGTGCCATCAGTAGATGGGACAGGGCTAACAATGAGCAGTTCTTC
clone size: .; V gene: TRBV30; D gene: .; J gene: TRBJ1-2; CDR3 protein: CAWGRDYGYTF; CDR3 DNA: TGTGCCTGGGGGAGAGATTACGGCTACACCTTC
clone size: .; V gene: TRBV4-2; D gene: TRBD2; J gene: TRBJ2-7; CDR3 protein: CASSTLPGTSGFLSYEQYF; CDR3 DNA: TGTGCCAGCAGCACCCTCCCCGGGACTAGCGGATTTCTCTCCTACGAGCAGTACTTC
clone size: .; V gene: TRBV19; D gene: .; J gene: TRBJ2-7; CDR3 protein: CASSVRLVGEQYF; CDR3 DNA: TGTGCCAGTAGTGTCCGACTAGTCGGCGAGCAGTACTTC
clone size: .; V gene: TRBV30; D gene: TRBD1; J gene: TRBJ1-6; CDR3 protein: CAWSRGQGDSPLHF; CDR3 DNA: TGTGCCTGGAGTAGGGGACAGGGGGATTCACCCCTCCACTTT
clone size: .; V gene: TRBV4-2; D gene: TRBD2; J gene: TRBJ2-1; CDR3 protein: CASSQDGLAGAEQFF; CDR3 DNA: TGTGCCAGCAGCCAAGACGGACTAGCGGGCGCAGAGCAGTTCTTC
clone size: .; V gene: TRBV7-3; D gene: .; J gene: TRBJ1-1; CDR3 protein: CASSYGNTEAFF; CDR3 DNA: TGTGCCAGCAGTTACGGGAACACTGAAGCTTTCTTT
clone size: .; V gene: TRBV6-5; D gene: TRBD1; J gene: TRBJ2-5; CDR3 protein: CASSKRDRVMETQYF; CDR3 DNA: TGTGCCAGCAGTAAGCGAGACAGGGTTATGGAGACCCAGTACTTC
clone size: .; V gene: TRBV19; D gene: .; J gene: TRBJ1-5; CDR3 protein: CASSIVRSGPQHF; CDR3 DNA: TGTGCCAGTAGTATAGTACGGTCAGGGCCCCAGCATTTT
clone size: .; V gene: TRBV18; D gene: .; J gene: TRBJ1-5; CDR3 protein: CASSVGVGQPQHF; CDR3 DNA: TGTGCCAGCTCAGTCGGGGTAGGTCAGCCCCAGCATTTT
clone size: .; V gene: TRBV19; D gene: .; J gene: TRBJ2-2; CDR3 protein: CASSIDRVGAPWTGELFF; CDR3 DNA: TGTGCCAGTAGTATAGATCGGGTAGGGGCCCCTTGGACCGGGGAGCTGTTTTTT
clone size: .; V gene: TRBV6-5; D gene: .; J gene: TRBJ2-3; CDR3 protein: CASSHLSRRTDTQYF; CDR3 DNA: TGTGCCAGCAGCCACCTCTCCAGGCGCACAGATACGCAGTATTTT
clone size: .; V gene: TRBV11-2; D gene: TRBD2; J gene: TRBJ2-1; CDR3 protein: CASSQGQRGYNEQFF; CDR3 DNA: TGTGCCAGCAGCCAAGGTCAGCGGGGTTACAATGAGCAGTTCTTC
clone size: .; V gene: TRBV6-6; D gene: TRBD2; J gene: TRBJ2-7; CDR3 protein: CASKGTSGSYEQYF; CDR3 DNA: TGTGCCAGCAAGGGGACTAGCGGGAGCTACGAGCAGTACTTC
clone size: .; V gene: TRBV18; D gene: .; J gene: TRBJ2-4; CDR3 protein: CASRGNGRNIQYF; CDR3 DNA: TGTGCCAGCCGCGGTAACGGCCGGAACATTCAGTACTTC
clone size: .; V gene: TRBV24-1; D gene: TRBD1; J gene: TRBJ1-5; CDR3 protein: CATSDGQGGNQPQHF; CDR3 DNA: TGTGCCACCAGTGATGGACAGGGTGGCAATCAGCCCCAGCATTTT
clone size: .; V gene: TRBV18; D gene: TRBD1; J gene: TRBJ2-7; CDR3 protein: CASSPLGTGQAYEQYF; CDR3 DNA: TGTGCCAGCTCACCACTTGGAACGGGACAGGCCTACGAGCAGTACTTC
clone size: .; V gene: TRBV27; D gene: TRBD1; J gene: TRBJ1-3; CDR3 protein: CASSQTGGISGNTIYF; CDR3 DNA: TGTGCCAGCAGCCAGACAGGGGGGATCTCTGGAAACACCATATATTTT
clone size: .; V gene: TRBV3-1/TRBV3-2; D gene: .; J gene: TRBJ2-2; CDR3 protein: CASSQEVPWQGFRTGELFF; CDR3 DNA: TGTGCCAGCAGCCAAGAAGTCCCGTGGCAGGGGTTTAGGACCGGGGAGCTGTTTTTT